These 3 T cell receptor beta chains came from one sample sequenced in a study of CXCR3-negative and CXCR3-positive naive CD8 T cells. The TRB cDNA libraries were prepared by 5' RACE with UMI labels. From its re-call of the 5' RACE reads, TCRdb lists each CDR3 protein once, without DNA. The sample holds about 48,000 distinct CDR3 sequences. Sequencing was performed on memory CD8+ T cells from blood. All receptors come from a human donor in good health. Some clones in this sample may be carry-over from other donors' samples.

CDR3: CASSLRGQPQHF. The V and J genes are TRBV12-3 or TRBV12-4 and TRBJ1-5. The CDR3 covers 12 residues.

This chain connects TRBV12-3 or TRBV12-4 to TRBJ2-7; TCRdb picks TRBD1, but there is no DNA to check that call. There are 15 residues in the CDR3. The CDR3 loop is CVSSGGDRGVYEQYF.

The J gene is TRBJ2-1, the V gene TRBV4-2; no DNA is available, so the TRBD2 call from TCRdb remains unchecked. Per germline, CDR1 LGHNA and CDR2 YNFKEQ. The CDR3 extends over 17 amino acids. CDR3 region: CASSRRLAGGSPNEQFF.